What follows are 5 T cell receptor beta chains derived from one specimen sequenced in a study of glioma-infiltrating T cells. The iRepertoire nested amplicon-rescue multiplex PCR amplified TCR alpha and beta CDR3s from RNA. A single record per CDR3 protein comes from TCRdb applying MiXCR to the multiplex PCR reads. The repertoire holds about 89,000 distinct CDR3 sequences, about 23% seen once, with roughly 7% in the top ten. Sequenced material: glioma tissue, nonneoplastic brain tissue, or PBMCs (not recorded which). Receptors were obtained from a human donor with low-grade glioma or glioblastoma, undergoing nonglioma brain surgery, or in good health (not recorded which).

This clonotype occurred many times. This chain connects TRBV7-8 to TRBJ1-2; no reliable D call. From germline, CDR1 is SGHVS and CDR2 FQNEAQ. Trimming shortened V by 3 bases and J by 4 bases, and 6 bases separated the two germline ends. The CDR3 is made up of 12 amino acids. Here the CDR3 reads CASSFETYGYTF. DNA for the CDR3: TGTGCCAGCAGCTTCGAGACCTATGGCTACACCTTC.

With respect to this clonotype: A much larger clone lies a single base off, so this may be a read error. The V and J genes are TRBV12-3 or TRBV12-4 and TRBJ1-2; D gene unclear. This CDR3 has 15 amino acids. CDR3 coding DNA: TGTGACAGCAGTCTCAGCCCCCCGAGTGGCTATGGCTACACCTTC. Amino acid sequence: CDSSLSPPSGYGYTF.

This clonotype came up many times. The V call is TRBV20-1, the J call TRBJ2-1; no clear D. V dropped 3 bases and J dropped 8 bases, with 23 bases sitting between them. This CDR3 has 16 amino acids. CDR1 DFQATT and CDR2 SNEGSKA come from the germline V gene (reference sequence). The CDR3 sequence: CSASELLSPSEDEQFF. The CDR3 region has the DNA TGCAGTGCTAGTGAGTTGCTCTCCCCCAGCGAAGATGAGCAGTTCTTC.

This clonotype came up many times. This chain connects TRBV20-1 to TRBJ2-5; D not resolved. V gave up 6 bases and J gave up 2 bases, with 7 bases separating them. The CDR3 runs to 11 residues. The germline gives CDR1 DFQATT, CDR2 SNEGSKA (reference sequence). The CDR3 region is CSARLQETQYF. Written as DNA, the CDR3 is TGCAGTGCCAGGCTTCAAGAGACCCAGTACTTC.

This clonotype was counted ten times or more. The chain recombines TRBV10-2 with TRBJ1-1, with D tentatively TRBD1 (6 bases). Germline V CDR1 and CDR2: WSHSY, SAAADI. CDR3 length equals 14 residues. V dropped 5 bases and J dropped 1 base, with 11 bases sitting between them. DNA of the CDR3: TGCGCCAGCAGTCAGGGGCGAGAGAACACTGAAGCTTTCTTT. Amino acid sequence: CASSQGRENTEAFF.